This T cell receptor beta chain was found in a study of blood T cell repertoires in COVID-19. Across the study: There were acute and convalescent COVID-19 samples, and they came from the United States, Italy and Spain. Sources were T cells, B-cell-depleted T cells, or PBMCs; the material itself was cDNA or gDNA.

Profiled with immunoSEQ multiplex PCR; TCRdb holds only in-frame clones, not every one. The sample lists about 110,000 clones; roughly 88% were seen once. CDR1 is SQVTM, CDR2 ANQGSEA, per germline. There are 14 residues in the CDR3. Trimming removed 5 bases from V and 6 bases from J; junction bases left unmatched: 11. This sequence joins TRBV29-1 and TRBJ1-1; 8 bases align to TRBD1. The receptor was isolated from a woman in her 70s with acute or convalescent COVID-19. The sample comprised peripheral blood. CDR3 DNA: TGCAGCGTTACCCCGACAGGGGCTTCGTCTGAAGCTTTCTTT. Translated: CSVTPTGASSEAFF.